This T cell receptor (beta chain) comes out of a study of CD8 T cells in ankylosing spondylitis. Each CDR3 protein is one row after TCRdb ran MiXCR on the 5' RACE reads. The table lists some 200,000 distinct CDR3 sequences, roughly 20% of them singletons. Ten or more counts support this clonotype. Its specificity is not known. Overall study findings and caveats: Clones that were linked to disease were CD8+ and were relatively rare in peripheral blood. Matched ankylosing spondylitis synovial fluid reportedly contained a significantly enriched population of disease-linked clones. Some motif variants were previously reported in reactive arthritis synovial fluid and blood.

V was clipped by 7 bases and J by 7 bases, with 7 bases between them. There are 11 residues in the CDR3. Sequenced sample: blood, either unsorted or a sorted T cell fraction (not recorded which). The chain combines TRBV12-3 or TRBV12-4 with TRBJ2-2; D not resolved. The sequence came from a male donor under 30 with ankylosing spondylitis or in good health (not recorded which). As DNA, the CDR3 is TGTGCCAGCAAGTTGGGCGGGGAGCTGTTTTTT. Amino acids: CASKLGGELFF.